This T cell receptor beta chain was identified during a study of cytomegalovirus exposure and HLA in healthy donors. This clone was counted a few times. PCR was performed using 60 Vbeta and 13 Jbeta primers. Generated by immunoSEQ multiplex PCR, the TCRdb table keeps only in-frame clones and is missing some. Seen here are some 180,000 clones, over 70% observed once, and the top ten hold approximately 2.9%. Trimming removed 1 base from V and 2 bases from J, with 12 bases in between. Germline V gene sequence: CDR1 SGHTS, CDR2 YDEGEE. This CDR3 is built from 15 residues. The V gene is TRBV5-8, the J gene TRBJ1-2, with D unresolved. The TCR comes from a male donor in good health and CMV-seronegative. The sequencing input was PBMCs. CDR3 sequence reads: CASSLQSAGNYGYTF. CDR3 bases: TGTGCCAGCAGCTTGCAGTCCGCAGGAAACTATGGCTACACCTTC.